This T cell receptor (beta chain) was sequenced during a study of healthy donors' naive CD4 and CD8 T cells. Each TCR library used about 500 ng of total RNA and a linear amplification protocol. TCRdb redid the calling of the reads with MiXCR, one entry per CDR3 protein. The sample gives 150,000 to 200,000 distinct CDR3 sequences, under 85% of which show up once; 2% to 2.5% is in the top ten. Trimming at V came to 4 bases and at J to 10 bases, leaving 3 bases not matched to a gene. The CDR3 contains 14 residues. Germline V lookup: CDR1 MNHEY, CDR2 SMNVEV (reference sequence). The sample consisted of naive CD4+ and CD8+ T cells sorted from blood, pooled from several donors. The gene calls are TRBV27 and TRBJ1-6; the match to TRBD1 covers 11 bases. The TCR comes from a pool of human donors in good health; the sample pools cells from several healthy donors. This CDR3 is CASSWTGGHSPLHF. The CDR3 nucleotides read TGTGCCAGCAGTTGGACAGGGGGCCACTCACCCCTCCACTTT.